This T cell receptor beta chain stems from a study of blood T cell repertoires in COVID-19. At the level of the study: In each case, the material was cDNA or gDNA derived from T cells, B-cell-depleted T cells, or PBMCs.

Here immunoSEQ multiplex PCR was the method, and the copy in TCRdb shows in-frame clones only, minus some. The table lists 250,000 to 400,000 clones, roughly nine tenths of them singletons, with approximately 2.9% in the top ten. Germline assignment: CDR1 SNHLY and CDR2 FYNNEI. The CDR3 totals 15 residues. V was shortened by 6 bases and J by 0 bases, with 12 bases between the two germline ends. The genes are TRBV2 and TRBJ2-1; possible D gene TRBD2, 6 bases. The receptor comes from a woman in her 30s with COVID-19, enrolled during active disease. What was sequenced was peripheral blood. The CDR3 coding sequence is TGTGCCAGCAGCCGGGACTCCGGCTCCTACAATGAGCAGTTCTTC. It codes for CASSRDSGSYNEQFF.